The rows below give T cell receptor beta chains drawn from one sample of a study of blood T cell repertoires in COVID-19. Profiling relied on immunoSEQ multiplex PCR, and the TCRdb table lists in-frame clones only, not all of them. Of about 94,000 clones in the sample, approximately 89% are singletons; the top ten hold approximately 8%. Sequencing input: peripheral blood. The source of these receptors is a human donor with acute or convalescent COVID-19. The donor label of this sample is uncertain. The CDR3 runs from the conserved cysteine through the conserved F or W. D genes are given only for firm matches. Size tells how often a clone was seen (once, few, many) or the class of an expanded clone, and some rows leave it out.

16	TRBV3-1/TRBV3-2	NA	TRBJ1-1	TRBD1	CASSQDGQGINTEAFF	TGTGCCAGCAGCCAAGATGGACAGGGGATCAACACTGAAGCTTTCTTT
16	TRBV7-2	NA	TRBJ2-7	NA	CASSPRPSGTNYEQYF	TGTGCCAGCAGCCCCCGACCTTCCGGGACAAACTACGAGCAGTACTTC
15	TRBV14	NA	TRBJ2-3	TRBD2	CASSQSGGPTDTQYF	TGTGCCAGCAGTCAAAGCGGGGGGCCCACAGATACGCAGTATTTT
18	TRBV7-9	NA	TRBJ1-2	NA	CASSQQARGGENTYGYTF	TGTGCCAGCAGCCAACAAGCAAGGGGCGGAGAAAATACCTATGGCTACACCTTC
12	TRBV28	NA	TRBJ1-2	NA	CASSFAGYGYTF	TGTGCCAGCAGTTTCGCGGGTTATGGCTACACCTTC
16	TRBV7-2	NA	TRBJ1-2	NA	CASSLGWRRAGYGYTF	TGTGCCAGCAGCTTAGGTTGGAGGAGAGCGGGCTATGGCTACACCTTC
17	TRBV6-2/TRBV6-3	NA	TRBJ2-1	TRBD2	CASSYVVGGGANNEQFF	TGTGCCAGCAGTTACGTGGTCGGCGGGGGGGCCAACAATGAGCAGTTCTTC
17	TRBV7-2	NA	TRBJ2-1	TRBD2	CASSWGAGGSSYNEQFF	TGTGCCAGCAGCTGGGGAGCGGGGGGGAGCTCCTACAATGAGCAGTTCTTC
12	TRBV7-9	few	TRBJ2-7	NA	CASSTDSYEQYF	TGTGCCAGCAGCACTGACTCCTACGAGCAGTACTTC
15	TRBV18	NA	TRBJ2-5	NA	CASSPPAAPQETQYF	TGTGCCAGCTCACCACCGGCGGCTCCGCAAGAGACCCAGTACTTC
12	TRBV28	NA	TRBJ1-2	NA	CASSASLYGYTF	TGTGCCAGCAGTGCCTCACTCTATGGCTACACCTTC
16	TRBV19	once	TRBJ2-2	NA	CASSKQGFPNTGELFF	TGTGCCAGTAGTAAACAGGGATTTCCCAACACCGGGGAGCTGTTTTTT